A selection of T cell receptor beta chains follows, all from one sample in a study of spatial heterogeneity in lung cancer. TCRdb redid the calling of the 5' RACE reads with MiXCR, one entry per CDR3 protein. Found here are 45,000 to 65,000 distinct CDR3 sequences, 7.4% of them singletons; the top ten hold around 35%. The sample was PBMCs, taken at follow-up. The receptors were gathered from a female donor with early-stage non-small cell lung cancer. Each CDR3 is given with its conserved first and last residue. A D gene is named only where the DNA matches it firmly.

v_call: TRBV6-2/TRBV6-3
d_call: -
cdr3_aa: CASSYPIRGSGANVLTF

v_call: TRBV7-9
d_call: -
cdr3_aa: CASSLLGPSSGELFF

v_call: TRBV24-1
d_call: -
cdr3_aa: CATSGGRGSNEQYF

v_call: TRBV5-1
d_call: -
cdr3_aa: CASSLGRDPSTDTQYF

v_call: TRBV20-1
d_call: -
cdr3_aa: CSAPTGRHLGYTF

v_call: TRBV5-1
d_call: -
cdr3_aa: CASSFTENTEAFF

v_call: TRBV5-1
d_call: -
cdr3_aa: CASSLVQASYEQYF

v_call: TRBV2
d_call: -
cdr3_aa: CASSDAGSYEQYF

v_call: TRBV4-1
d_call: TRBD1
cdr3_aa: CASSQDRGPYEQYF

v_call: TRBV2
d_call: -
cdr3_aa: CASTTERIGNTIYF

v_call: TRBV11-2
d_call: -
cdr3_aa: CASTLREVAETQYF

v_call: TRBV10-3
d_call: TRBD2
cdr3_aa: CAISELGGVRDTQYF

v_call: TRBV6-2/TRBV6-3
d_call: -
cdr3_aa: CASSRPGRTNTEAFF

v_call: TRBV5-4
d_call: -
cdr3_aa: CASRTGLPSYNEQFF

v_call: TRBV3-1
d_call: -
cdr3_aa: CASSPLWRGEQYF

v_call: TRBV2
d_call: TRBD2
cdr3_aa: CASRLEPGGQETQYF

v_call: TRBV11-2
d_call: -
cdr3_aa: CASSPHRKGADTQYF

v_call: TRBV4-2
d_call: -
cdr3_aa: CASSQGSGDNEQFF

v_call: TRBV2
d_call: -
cdr3_aa: CASRADYSNQPQHF

v_call: TRBV7-9
d_call: -
cdr3_aa: CASSLQRAPKEF

v_call: TRBV7-9
d_call: -
cdr3_aa: CASSHPDGPRGGELFF

v_call: TRBV6-2/TRBV6-3
d_call: -
cdr3_aa: CASKGVGTEAFF

v_call: TRBV7-9
d_call: TRBD1
cdr3_aa: CASSPDRDSYEQYF

v_call: TRBV20-1
d_call: -
cdr3_aa: CSASRYSNQPQHF

v_call: TRBV27
d_call: -
cdr3_aa: CASSFGQLRTGELFF

v_call: TRBV29-1
d_call: TRBD1
cdr3_aa: CVADRANTGELFF

v_call: TRBV5-1
d_call: TRBD1
cdr3_aa: CASNHGTAIQETQYF

v_call: TRBV20-1
d_call: -
cdr3_aa: CSAVGRRTPTDTQYF

v_call: TRBV29-1
d_call: -
cdr3_aa: CSVLMGAHTEAFF

v_call: TRBV6-2/TRBV6-3
d_call: -
cdr3_aa: CASSPLGSGSQHF

v_call: TRBV20-1
d_call: -
cdr3_aa: CRADRSYEQYF

v_call: TRBV10-3
d_call: -
cdr3_aa: CAISDIGRQASYEQYF

v_call: TRBV5-1
d_call: -
cdr3_aa: CASSLLAGTDTQYF

v_call: TRBV5-1
d_call: -
cdr3_aa: CASSPLHISGELFF

v_call: TRBV2
d_call: -
cdr3_aa: CASSEDTDIQYF

v_call: TRBV6-2/TRBV6-3
d_call: -
cdr3_aa: CASSQQSTGELFF

v_call: TRBV3-1
d_call: -
cdr3_aa: CASSPTLDYGYTF

v_call: TRBV20-1
d_call: -
cdr3_aa: CSARVLYEQYF

v_call: TRBV6-5
d_call: TRBD2
cdr3_aa: CASARSGGNTQYF

v_call: TRBV7-3
d_call: -
cdr3_aa: CASSLNPRGYNEQFF

v_call: TRBV12-3/TRBV12-4
d_call: -
cdr3_aa: CASRTSGANVLTF

v_call: TRBV5-1
d_call: TRBD1
cdr3_aa: CASSSLGQGYNEQFF

v_call: TRBV28
d_call: -
cdr3_aa: CASSLHLYEQYF

v_call: TRBV18
d_call: -
cdr3_aa: CASSPGLYNEQFF

v_call: TRBV27
d_call: -
cdr3_aa: CASSLVGDGYEQYF

v_call: TRBV5-1
d_call: -
cdr3_aa: CASSFESPNTGELFF

v_call: TRBV12-3/TRBV12-4
d_call: -
cdr3_aa: CASSSHSSYEQYF

v_call: TRBV7-9
d_call: TRBD2
cdr3_aa: CASSLGGGPYEQYF

v_call: TRBV2
d_call: -
cdr3_aa: CASILAYNEQFF

v_call: TRBV28
d_call: -
cdr3_aa: CASSARVFLSDGYTF

v_call: TRBV4-3
d_call: TRBD1
cdr3_aa: CASSPRPGGVNTEAFF

v_call: TRBV7-2
d_call: TRBD1
cdr3_aa: CASSLGQGKQFF

v_call: TRBV5-1
d_call: TRBD2
cdr3_aa: CASSYTSGGEDTQYF

v_call: TRBV18
d_call: -
cdr3_aa: CASSPSGAGCADTIYF

v_call: TRBV5-1
d_call: -
cdr3_aa: CASSLWSGSNQPQHF

v_call: TRBV27
d_call: -
cdr3_aa: CASSPPLRSGELFF